The source of this T cell receptor beta chain is a study of CD8 T cells in ankylosing spondylitis. This CDR3 is built from 13 residues. From germline, CDR1 is SGDLS and CDR2 YYNGEE. V lost 1 base and J 5 bases, leaving 9 bases between the germline ends. This clonotype was detected ten times or more. Using its own MiXCR run on the 5' RACE reads, TCRdb lists one record per CDR3 protein. The sample lists around 150,000 distinct CDR3 sequences, around a tenth occurring once. The clonotype originates from a male donor with ankylosing spondylitis or in good health (not recorded which). Material for sequencing was blood, either unsorted or a sorted T cell fraction (not recorded which). The chain is built from TRBV9 and TRBJ2-5; tentatively, D is TRBD1 (6 bases). CDR3 in amino acids: CASSVPGAETQYF. The CDR3 coding sequence is TGTGCCAGCAGCGTACCAGGGGCGGAGACCCAGTACTTC.